This TCR beta chain was obtained from a study of cytomegalovirus exposure and HLA in healthy donors. Germline CDR1 and CDR2: LNHNV and YYDKDF (reference sequence). The CDR3 runs 11 residues. J gave up 7 bases and V 8 bases, and 3 bases lay outside the gene matches. Primers included in the PCR were 60 Vbeta and 13 Jbeta primers. The table came from immunoSEQ multiplex PCR; TCRdb's copy has only in-frame clones and leaves some out. The sample holds 150,000 or so clones; around 73% are singletons and the top ten take 1.5% to 2%. The chain recombines TRBV15 with TRBJ2-7; 9 bases line up with TRBD2. The source of this sequence is a woman under 30 in good health and CMV-seronegative. Sequencing input: PBMCs. CDR3 sequence: CATAGGGEQYF. Here the CDR3 DNA reads TGTGCCACCGCGGGAGGGGGAGAGCAGTACTTC.